This T cell receptor beta chain appears in the sequencing data of a study of technical replicates of blood from several donors. The assay was immunoSEQ multiplex PCR, and TCRdb's table has in-frame clones only and misses some. Of tens of thousands of clones in the sample, roughly 98% were seen once. This CDR3 is built from 14 residues. Trimming removed 6 bases from V and 3 bases from J, with 18 bases in between. Germline CDR1 reads SQVTM; CDR2 reads ANQGSEA. The J gene is TRBJ2-7, the V gene TRBV29-1; weak D call: TRBD1 (6 bases). Material for sequencing was T cells isolated from PBMCs. The TCR was taken from a human donor in good health. CDR3 sequence reads: CSVASQGHIYEQYF. The CDR3 DNA reads TGCAGCGTAGCCTCACAGGGACACATCTACGAGCAGTACTTC.